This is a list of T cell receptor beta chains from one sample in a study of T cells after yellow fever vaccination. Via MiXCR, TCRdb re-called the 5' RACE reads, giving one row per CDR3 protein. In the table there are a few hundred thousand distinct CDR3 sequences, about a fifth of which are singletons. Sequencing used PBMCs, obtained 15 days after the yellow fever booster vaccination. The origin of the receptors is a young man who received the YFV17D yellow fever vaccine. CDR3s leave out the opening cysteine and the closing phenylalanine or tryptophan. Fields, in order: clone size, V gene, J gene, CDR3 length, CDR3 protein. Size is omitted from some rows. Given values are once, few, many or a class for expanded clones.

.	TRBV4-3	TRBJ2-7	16	ASSQEASGRAGTYEQY
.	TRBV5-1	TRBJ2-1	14	ASSRDSRSSYNEQF
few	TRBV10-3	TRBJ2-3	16	AISERGVPAGRTDTQY
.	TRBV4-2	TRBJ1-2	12	ASSQEQGVYRYT
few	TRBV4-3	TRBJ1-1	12	ASSRDRWNTEAF
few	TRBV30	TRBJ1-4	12	AWRPKGGGEKLF
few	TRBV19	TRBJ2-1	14	ASRTKKSGPYNEQF
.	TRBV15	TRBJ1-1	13	ATSRADRVYTEAF
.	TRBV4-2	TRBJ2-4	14	ASSQTLTSGRNIQY
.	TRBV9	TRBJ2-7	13	ASSVGWRGSYEQY
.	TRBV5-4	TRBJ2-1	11	ASSSPGGSEQF
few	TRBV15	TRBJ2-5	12	ATSRVAAQETQY
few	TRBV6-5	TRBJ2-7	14	ASSYSRLAISYEQY
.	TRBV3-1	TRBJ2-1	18	ASSQERVGGAGVTYNEQF
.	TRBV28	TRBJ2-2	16	ASSFPGLRDRAFGELF
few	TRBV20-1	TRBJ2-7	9	SADRAYEQY
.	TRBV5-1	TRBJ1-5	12	ASSREVGNQPQH
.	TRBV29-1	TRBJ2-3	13	SVTWDRVLLDTQY
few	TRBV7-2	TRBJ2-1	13	ASSLSRQTANEQF
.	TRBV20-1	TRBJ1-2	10	SASGQGVGYT
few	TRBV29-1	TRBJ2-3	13	SVVVLAGGADTQY
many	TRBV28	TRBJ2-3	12	ASRPGTGSDTQY
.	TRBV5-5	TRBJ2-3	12	ASSVTGGWDTQY
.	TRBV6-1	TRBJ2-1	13	ASSGLGFSYNEQF
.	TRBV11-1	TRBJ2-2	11	ASSAPPAGELF
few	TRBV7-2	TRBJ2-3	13	ASSFGWESTDTQY
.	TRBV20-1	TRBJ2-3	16	SARGPLDNSGPGDTQY